This TCR beta chain was sequenced during a study of T cell clonality in common variable immunodeficiency. Whole-study findings and limits: Authors noted CVID clonality's cause needs subpopulation repertoire sequencing. CVID patient heterogeneity limited repertoire-clinical complication correlations. Compared with controls, CVID subjects had fewer shared TCRbeta clones.

Ten or more counts support this clone. Its antigen is not known. The read ends 3 residues before the CDR3 terminus; that terminus is restored from the germline J gene. The CDR3 extends over 15 amino acids. The germline V gene has CDR1 DFQATT and CDR2 SNEGSKA (reference sequence). The trim removed 3 bases at V and 7 bases at J, leaving 10 bases unmatched. The protocol was immunoSEQ multiplex PCR, while the TCRdb copy is restricted to in-frame clones and leaves out a portion. This repertoire holds tens of thousands of clones, and none appear only once. Source material: peripheral blood mononuclear cells. The chain uses TRBV20-1 and TRBJ1-2; 11 nucleotides agree with TRBD1. The origin of this receptor is a person aged 18 to 75 in good health. Partial CDR3 DNA: TGCAGTGCTAGTTCCTCCGGGACAGGGGGTATTGGC. This encodes CSASSSGTGGIG. The entire CDR3 protein reads CSASSSGTGGIGYTF.